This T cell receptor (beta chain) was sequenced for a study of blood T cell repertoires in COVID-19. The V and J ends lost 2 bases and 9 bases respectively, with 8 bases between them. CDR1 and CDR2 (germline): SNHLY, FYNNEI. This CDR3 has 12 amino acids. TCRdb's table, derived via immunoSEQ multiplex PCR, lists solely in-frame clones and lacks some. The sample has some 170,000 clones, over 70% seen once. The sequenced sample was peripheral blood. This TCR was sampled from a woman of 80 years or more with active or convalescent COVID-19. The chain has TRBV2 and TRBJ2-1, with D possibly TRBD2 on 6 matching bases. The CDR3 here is CASSEQGGEQFF. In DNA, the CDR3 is TGTGCCAGCAGTGAACAGGGAGGTGAGCAGTTCTTC.